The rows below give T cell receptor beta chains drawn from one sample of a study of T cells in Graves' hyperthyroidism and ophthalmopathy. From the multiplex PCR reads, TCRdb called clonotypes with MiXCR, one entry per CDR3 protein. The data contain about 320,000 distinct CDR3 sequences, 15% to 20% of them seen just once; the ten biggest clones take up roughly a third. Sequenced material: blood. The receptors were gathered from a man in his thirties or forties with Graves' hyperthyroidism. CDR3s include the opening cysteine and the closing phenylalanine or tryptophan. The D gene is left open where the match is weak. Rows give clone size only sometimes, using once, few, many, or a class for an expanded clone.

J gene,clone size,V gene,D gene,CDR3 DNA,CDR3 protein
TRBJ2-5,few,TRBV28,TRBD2,TGTGCCAGCAGTTTTGGACTAGCGGGAGAAGAGACCCAGTACTTC,CASSFGLAGEETQYF
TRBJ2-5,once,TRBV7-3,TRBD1,TGTGCCAGCAGCCCCGGACCCGGGACAGGGTTTAGAGATTCAGAGACCCAGTACTTC,CASSPGPGTGFRDSETQYF
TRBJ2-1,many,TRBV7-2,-,TGTGCCAGCAGCTTAGGCCCCTGGTATGAGCAGTTCTTC,CASSLGPWYEQFF
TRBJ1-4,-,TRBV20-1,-,TGCAGTGCTTACAGTGGTTCGAGTGAAAAACTGTTTTTT,CSAYSGSSEKLFF
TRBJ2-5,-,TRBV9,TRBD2,TGTGCCAGCAGCGTAGGGGTAGCGGGCAACGGCCCGGAGACCCAGTACTTC,CASSVGVAGNGPETQYF
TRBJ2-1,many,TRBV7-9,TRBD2,TGTGCCAGCAGCTTAGAACTAGCGGGACCCAATGAGCAGTTCTTC,CASSLELAGPNEQFF
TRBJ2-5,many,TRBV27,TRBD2,TGTGCCAGCAGTTTGGGCGGGAGAGACCAGTACTTC,CASSLGGRDQYF
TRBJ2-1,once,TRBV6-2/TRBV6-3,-,TGTGCCAGCACCGGATCCGGGACTTCTGGTCGGGAGCAGTTCTTC,CASTGSGTSGREQFF
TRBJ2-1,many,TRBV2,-,TGTGCCAGCAGTGTAGGAGGCTACAATGAGCAGTTCTTC,CASSVGGYNEQFF
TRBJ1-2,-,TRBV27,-,TGTGCCAGCAGTTTATGGCAGGACTATGGCTACACCTTC,CASSLWQDYGYTF
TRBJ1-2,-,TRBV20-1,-,TGCAGTGCTAGAGATCCCCTTGTAGATGGCTACACCTTC,CSARDPLVDGYTF
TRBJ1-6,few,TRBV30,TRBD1,TGTGCCTGGACCCGGGACAGGGGCTATAATTCACCCCTCCACTTT,CAWTRDRGYNSPLHF
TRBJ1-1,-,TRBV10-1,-,TGCGCCAGCAGTGAGTCTTGGGGGGAAGCTTTCTTT,CASSESWGEAFF
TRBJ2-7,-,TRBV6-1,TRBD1,TGTGCCAGCCGGACAGGAAGCTCCTACGAGCAGTACTTC,CASRTGSSYEQYF
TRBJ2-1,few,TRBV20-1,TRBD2,TGCAGTGCTTGGACTAGCGGGAGAGCGGGTGAGCAGTTCTTC,CSAWTSGRAGEQFF
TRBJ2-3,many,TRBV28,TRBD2,TGTGCCAGCATCCCAGTCGCGGGGGGCACAGATACGCAGTATTTT,CASIPVAGGTDTQYF
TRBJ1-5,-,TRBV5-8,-,TGTGCCAGCAGCTTGGGGTTCCGAGATAGCAATCAGCCCCAGCATTTT,CASSLGFRDSNQPQHF
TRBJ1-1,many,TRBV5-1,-,TGCGCCAGCAGCGCGGGACAAATGAACACTGAAGCTTTCTTT,CASSAGQMNTEAFF
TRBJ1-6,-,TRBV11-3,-,TGTGCCAGCAGCGGAGATTCACCCCGCCACTTT,CASSGDSPRHF
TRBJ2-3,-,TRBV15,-,TGTGCCACCACGGGTAGCGGCAACACAGATACGCAGTATTTT,CATTGSGNTDTQYF
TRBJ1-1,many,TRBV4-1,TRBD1,TGCGCCAGCAGCCAAGATCACAGGGGGAACACTGAAGCTTTCTTT,CASSQDHRGNTEAFF
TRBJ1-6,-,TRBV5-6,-,TGTGCCAGCAGCCTACCGAGCTCCTATAATTCACCCCTCCACTTT,CASSLPSSYNSPLHF
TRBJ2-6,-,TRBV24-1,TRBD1,TGTGCCACCAGTGACCACAGGGGGCCCTTCTCTGGGGCCAACGTCCTGACTTTC,CATSDHRGPFSGANVLTF
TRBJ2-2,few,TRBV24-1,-,TGTGCCACCAGTGAGAGGGGAATCACCGGGGAGCTGTTTTTT,CATSERGITGELFF
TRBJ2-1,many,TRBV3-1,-,TGTGCCAGCAGCCCCCTTTCTGGGGGCGAGGGACAGTTCTTC,CASSPLSGGEGQFF
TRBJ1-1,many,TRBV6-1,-,TGTGCCAGCAGTCCTGAGACAGGCCCAATGGGGGCTTTCTTT,CASSPETGPMGAFF
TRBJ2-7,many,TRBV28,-,TGTGCCAGCAGTCCCGCTCAACAGCGGAGCTCCTACGAGCAGTACTTC,CASSPAQQRSSYEQYF
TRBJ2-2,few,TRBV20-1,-,TGCAGTGCTAGAGATAAGAGTACGAACACCGGGGAGCTGTTTTTT,CSARDKSTNTGELFF
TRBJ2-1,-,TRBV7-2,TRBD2,TGTGCCAGCAGCCTACCGCGGACTAGCGCATACAATGAGCAGTTCTTC,CASSLPRTSAYNEQFF
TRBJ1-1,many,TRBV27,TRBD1,TGTGCCAGCAGTGGTCCGGGACAGGGGGTTCCTAGAGCTTTCTTT,CASSGPGQGVPRAFF
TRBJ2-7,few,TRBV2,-,TGTGCCAGCAGCCTCTCGGGGGACGAGCAGTACTTC,CASSLSGDEQYF
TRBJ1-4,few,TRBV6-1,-,TGTGCCAGCAGTGAAGACGGGAATGAAAAACTGTTTTTT,CASSEDGNEKLFF
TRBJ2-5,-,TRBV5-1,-,TGCGCCAGCAGCTGGCAGGGAGAGACCCAGTACTTC,CASSWQGETQYF
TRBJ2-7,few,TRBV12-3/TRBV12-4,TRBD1,TGTGCCAGCAGTTCGTGGACAGGGGTGAACGAGCAGTACTTC,CASSSWTGVNEQYF
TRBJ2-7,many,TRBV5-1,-,TGCGCCAGCAGCCTAGCAGAGACAGCCTCCTACGAGCAGTACTTC,CASSLAETASYEQYF
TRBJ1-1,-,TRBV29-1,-,TGCAGCGTTACCAGGAGGTCGGGAAACACTGAAGCTTTCTTT,CSVTRRSGNTEAFF
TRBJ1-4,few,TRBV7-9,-,TGTGCCAGCAGCCCATCGGAACGGAATGAAAAACTGTTTTTT,CASSPSERNEKLFF
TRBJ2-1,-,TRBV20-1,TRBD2,TGCAGTGCTCCTGGTAATCTAGCGGGAGGCAGTGAGCAGTTCTTC,CSAPGNLAGGSEQFF
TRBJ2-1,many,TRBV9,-,TGTGCCAGCAGCGTAGTGAGCGGGAATGAGCAGTTCTTC,CASSVVSGNEQFF
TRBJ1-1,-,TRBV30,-,TGTGCCTGGAGTACGACAGGCTCTGAAGCTTTCTTT,CAWSTTGSEAFF
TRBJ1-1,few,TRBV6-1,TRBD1,TGTGCCAGCAGTGCCCGACAGGGAACGAACACTGAAGCTTTCTTT,CASSARQGTNTEAFF